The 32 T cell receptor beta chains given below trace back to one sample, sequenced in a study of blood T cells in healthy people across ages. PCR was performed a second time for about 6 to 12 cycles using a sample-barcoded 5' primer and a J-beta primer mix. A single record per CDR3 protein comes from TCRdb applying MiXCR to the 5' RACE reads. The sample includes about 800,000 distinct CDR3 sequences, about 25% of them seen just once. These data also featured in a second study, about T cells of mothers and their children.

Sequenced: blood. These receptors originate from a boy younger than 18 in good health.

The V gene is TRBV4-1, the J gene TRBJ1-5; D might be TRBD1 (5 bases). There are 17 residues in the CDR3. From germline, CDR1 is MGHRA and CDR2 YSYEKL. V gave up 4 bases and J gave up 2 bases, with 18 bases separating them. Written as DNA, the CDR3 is TGCGCCAGCAGCCGAATGCCGCTCGGGACGGGCAATCAGCCCCAGCATTTT. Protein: CASSRMPLGTGNQPQHF.

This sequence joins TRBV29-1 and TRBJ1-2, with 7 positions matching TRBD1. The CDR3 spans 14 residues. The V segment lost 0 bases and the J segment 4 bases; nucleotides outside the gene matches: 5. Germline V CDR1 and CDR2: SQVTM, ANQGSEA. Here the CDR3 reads CSVEDLGQIYGYTF. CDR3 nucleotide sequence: TGCAGCGTTGAAGATCTGGGACAGATCTATGGCTACACCTTC. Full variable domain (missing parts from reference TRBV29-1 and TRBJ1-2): SAVISQKPSRDICQRGTSLTIQCQVDSQVTMMFWYRQQPGQSLTLIATANQGSEATYESGFVIDKFPISRPNLTFSTLTVSNMSPEDSSIYLCSVEDLGQIYGYTFGSGTRLTVV.

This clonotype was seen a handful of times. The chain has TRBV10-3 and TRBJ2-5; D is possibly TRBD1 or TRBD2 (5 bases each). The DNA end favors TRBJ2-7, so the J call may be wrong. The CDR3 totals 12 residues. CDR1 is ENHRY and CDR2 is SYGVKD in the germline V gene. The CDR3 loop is CATGPEFYEQYF. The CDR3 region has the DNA TGTGCCACGGGGCCCGAATTCTACGAGCAGTACTTC.

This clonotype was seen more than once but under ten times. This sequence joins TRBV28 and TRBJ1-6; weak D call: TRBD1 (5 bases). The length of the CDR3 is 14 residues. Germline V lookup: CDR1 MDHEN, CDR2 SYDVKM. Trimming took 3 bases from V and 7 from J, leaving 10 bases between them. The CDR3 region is CASSLAGTNSPLHF. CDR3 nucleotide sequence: TGTGCCAGCAGTTTGGCAGGGACCAATTCACCCCTCCACTTT.

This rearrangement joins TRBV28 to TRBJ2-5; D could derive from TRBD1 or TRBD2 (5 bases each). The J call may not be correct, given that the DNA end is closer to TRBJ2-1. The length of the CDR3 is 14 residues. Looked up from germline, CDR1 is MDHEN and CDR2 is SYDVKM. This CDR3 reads CAITRGRVGNEQFF. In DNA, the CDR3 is TGTGCCATCACCCGGGGCAGGGTGGGGAATGAGCAGTTCTTC.

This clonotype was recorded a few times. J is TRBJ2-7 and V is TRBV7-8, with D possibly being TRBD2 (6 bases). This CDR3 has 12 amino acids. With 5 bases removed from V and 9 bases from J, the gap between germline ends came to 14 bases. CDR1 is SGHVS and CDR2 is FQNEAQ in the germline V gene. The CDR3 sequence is CASSLGGLGQYF. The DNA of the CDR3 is TGTGCCAGCAGCCTGGGGGGACTGGGGCAGTACTTC.

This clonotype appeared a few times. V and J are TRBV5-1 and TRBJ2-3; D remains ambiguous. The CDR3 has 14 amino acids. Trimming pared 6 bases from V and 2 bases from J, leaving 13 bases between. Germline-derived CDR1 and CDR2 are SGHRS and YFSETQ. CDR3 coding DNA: TGCGCCAGCAAATCAGGCGCCTCCACAGATACGCAGTATTTT. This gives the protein CASKSGASTDTQYF.

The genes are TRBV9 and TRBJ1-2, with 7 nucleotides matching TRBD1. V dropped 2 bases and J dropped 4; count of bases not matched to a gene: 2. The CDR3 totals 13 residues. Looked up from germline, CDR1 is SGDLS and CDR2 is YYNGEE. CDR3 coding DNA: TGTGCCAGCAGCGTCGGGACAGCCTATGGCTACACCTTC. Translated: CASSVGTAYGYTF.

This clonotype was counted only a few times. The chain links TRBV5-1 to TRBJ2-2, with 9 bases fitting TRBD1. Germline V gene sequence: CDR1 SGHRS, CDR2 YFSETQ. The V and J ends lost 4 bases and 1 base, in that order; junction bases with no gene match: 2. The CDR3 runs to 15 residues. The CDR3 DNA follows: TGCGCCAGCAGCCGGGACAGGGAGAACACCGGGGAGCTGTTTTTT. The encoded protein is CASSRDRENTGELFF.

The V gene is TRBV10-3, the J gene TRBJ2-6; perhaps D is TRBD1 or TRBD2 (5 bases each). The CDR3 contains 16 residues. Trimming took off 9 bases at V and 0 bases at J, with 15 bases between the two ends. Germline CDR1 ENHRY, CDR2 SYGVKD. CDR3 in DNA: TGTGCCATACCGGGACCTCCCTACTCTGGGGCCAACGTCCTGACTTTC. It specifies CAIPGPPYSGANVLTF.

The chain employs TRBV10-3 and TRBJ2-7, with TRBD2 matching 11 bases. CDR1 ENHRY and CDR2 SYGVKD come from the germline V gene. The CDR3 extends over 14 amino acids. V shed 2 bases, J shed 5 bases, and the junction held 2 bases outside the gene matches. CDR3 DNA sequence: TGTGCCATCAGTGAGACTAGCGGGAGTCACGAGCAGTACTTC. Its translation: CAISETSGSHEQYF.

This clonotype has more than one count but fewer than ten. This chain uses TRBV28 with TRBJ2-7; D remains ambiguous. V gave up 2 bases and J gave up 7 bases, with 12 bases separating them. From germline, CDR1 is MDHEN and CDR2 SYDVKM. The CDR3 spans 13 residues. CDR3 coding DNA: TGTGCCAGCAGTTTAAACACCTTGGGGGAGCAGTACTTC. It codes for CASSLNTLGEQYF.

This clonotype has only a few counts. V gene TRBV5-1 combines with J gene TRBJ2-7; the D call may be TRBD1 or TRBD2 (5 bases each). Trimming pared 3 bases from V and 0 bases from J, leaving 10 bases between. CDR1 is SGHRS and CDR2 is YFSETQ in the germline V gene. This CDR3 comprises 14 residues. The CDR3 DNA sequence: TGCGCCAGCAGCTGGTCAGGGAGCTCCTACGAGCAGTACTTC. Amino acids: CASSWSGSSYEQYF. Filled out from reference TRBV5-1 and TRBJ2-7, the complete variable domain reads KAGVTQTPRYLIKTRGQQVTLSCSPISGHRSVSWYQQTPGQGLQFLFEYFSETQRNKGNFPGRFSGRQFSNSRSEMNVSTLELGDSALYLCASSWSGSSYEQYFGPGTRLTVT.

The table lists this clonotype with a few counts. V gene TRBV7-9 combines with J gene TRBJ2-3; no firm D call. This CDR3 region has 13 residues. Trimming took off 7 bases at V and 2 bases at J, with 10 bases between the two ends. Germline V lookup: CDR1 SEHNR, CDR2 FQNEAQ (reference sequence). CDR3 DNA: TGTGCCAGCATCCCGGGCCACACAGATACGCAGTATTTT. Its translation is CASIPGHTDTQYF.

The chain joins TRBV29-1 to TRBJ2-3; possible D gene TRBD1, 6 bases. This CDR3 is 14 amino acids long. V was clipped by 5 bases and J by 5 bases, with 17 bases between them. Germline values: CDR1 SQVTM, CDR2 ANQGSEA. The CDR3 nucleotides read TGCAGCGTTACTCCGAGAGGACAGCGAGATACGCAGTATTTT. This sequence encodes CSVTPRGQRDTQYF.

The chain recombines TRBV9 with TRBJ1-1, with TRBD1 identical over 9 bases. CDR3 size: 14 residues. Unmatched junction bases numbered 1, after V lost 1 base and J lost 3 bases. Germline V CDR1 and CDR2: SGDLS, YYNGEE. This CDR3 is CASSVRQGDTEAFF. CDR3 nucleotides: TGTGCCAGCAGCGTAAGACAGGGGGACACTGAAGCTTTCTTT.

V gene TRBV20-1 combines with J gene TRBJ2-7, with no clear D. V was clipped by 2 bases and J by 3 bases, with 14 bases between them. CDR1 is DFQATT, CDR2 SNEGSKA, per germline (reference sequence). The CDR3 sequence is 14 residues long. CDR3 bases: TGCAGTGCTAGACCGGGTGAAGTTGACTACGAGCAGTACTTC. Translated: CSARPGEVDYEQYF.

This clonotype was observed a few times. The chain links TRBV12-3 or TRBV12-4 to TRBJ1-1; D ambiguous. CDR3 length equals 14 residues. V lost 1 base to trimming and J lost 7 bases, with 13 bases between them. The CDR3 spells CASSLGRPEGEAFF. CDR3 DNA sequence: TGTGCCAGCAGTTTAGGCCGTCCCGAGGGTGAAGCTTTCTTT.

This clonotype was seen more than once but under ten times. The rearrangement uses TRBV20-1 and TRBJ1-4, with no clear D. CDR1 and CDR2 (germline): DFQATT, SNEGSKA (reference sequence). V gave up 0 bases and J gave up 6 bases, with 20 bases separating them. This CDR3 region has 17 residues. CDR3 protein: CSARDRLAETRYEKLFF. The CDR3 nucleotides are TGCAGTGCTAGAGATCGGCTCGCGGAAACCCGCTATGAAAAACTGTTTTTT.

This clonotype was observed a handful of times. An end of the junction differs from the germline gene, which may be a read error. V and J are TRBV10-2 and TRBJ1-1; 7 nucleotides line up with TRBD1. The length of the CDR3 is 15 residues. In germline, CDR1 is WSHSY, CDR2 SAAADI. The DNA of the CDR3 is TGCGCCAGCAGAAGGGGGGACAGTCTGAACACTGGAGCTTTCTTT. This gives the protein CASRRGDSLNTGAFF.

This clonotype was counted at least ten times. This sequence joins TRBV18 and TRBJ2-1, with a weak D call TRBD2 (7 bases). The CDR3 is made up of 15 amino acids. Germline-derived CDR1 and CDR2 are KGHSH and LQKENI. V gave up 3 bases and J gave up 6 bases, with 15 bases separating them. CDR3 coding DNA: TGTGCCAGCTCACCCTTACGGGGGGCGAGCAATGAGCAGTTCTTC. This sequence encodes CASSPLRGASNEQFF. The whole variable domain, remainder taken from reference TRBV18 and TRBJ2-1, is NAGVMQNPRHLVRRRGQEARLRCSPMKGHSHVYWYRQLPEEGLKFMVYLQKENIIDESGMPKERFSAEFPKEGPSILRIQQVVRGDSAAYFCASSPLRGASNEQFFGPGTRLTVL.

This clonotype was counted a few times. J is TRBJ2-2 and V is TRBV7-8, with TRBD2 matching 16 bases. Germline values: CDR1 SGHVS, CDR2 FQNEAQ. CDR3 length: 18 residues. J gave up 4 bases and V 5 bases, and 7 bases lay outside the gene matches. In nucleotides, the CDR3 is TGTGCCAGCAGCCGGGGACTAGCGGGGGGGCGAGGCACCGGGGAGCTGTTTTTT. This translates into CASSRGLAGGRGTGELFF.

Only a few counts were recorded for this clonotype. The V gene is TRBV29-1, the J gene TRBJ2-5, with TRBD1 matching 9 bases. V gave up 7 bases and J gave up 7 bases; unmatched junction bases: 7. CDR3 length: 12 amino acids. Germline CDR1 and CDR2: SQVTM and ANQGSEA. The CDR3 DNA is TGCAGCGGACCGGACAGGGGAGGGACCCAGTACTTC. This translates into CSGPDRGGTQYF.

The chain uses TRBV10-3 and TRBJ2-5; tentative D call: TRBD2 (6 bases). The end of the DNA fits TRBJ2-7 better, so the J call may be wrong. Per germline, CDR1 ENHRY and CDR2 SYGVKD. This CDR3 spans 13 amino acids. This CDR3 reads CAIYSGLRAEQYF. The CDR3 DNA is TGTGCCATCTATAGCGGACTGAGGGCCGAGCAGTACTTC.

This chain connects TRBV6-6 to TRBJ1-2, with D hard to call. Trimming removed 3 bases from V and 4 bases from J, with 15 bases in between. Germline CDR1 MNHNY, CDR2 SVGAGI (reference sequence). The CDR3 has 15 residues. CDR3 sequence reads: CASSYSGAGVYGYTF. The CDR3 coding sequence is TGTGCCAGCAGTTATTCCGGTGCAGGAGTCTATGGCTACACCTTC.

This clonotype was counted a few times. The CDR3 DNA reads TGTGCCAGCAGCCCCGGGGGGCTAGCGGATTACAATGAGCAGTTCTTC. Residues: CASSPGGLADYNEQFF. The rearrangement links TRBV11-1 to TRBJ2-1; D may be TRBD2 (7 bases). CDR3 size: 16 residues. Trimming took 5 bases from V and 4 from J, leaving 18 bases between them. From germline, CDR1 is SGHAT and CDR2 FQDESV (reference sequence).

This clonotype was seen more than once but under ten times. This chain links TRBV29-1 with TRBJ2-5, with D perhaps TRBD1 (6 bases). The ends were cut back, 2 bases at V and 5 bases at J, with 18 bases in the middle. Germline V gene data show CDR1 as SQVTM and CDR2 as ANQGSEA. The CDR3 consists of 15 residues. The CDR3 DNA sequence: TGCAGCGTTGAAACTGACAGGAAGTTTGGGGAGACCCAGTACTTC. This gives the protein CSVETDRKFGETQYF.

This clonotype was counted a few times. The CDR3 region is CASNPQGFGLEQYF. The CDR3 nucleotides read TGTGCCAGCAACCCACAGGGTTTTGGTCTCGAGCAGTACTTC. This chain connects TRBV28 to TRBJ2-7, with D maybe TRBD1 (6 bases). Germline V gene lookup returns CDR1 MDHEN and CDR2 SYDVKM. Trimming removed 7 bases at V and 6 bases at J, with 19 bases between. The CDR3 loop spans 14 amino acids.

Here the CDR3 reads CASSQNTFTYGYTF. CDR3 in DNA: TGTGCCAGCAGCCAAAACACATTCACTTATGGCTACACCTTC. This chain links TRBV12-3 or TRBV12-4 with TRBJ1-2; D call uncertain. Trimming left V 6 bases short and J 5 bases short, with 16 bases between. The CDR3 has 14 amino acids.

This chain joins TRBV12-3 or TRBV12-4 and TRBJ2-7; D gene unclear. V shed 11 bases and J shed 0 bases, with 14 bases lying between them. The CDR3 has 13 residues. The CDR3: CAVSNGVSYEQYF. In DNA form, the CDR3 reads TGTGCCGTCTCTAATGGGGTCTCCTACGAGCAGTACTTC.

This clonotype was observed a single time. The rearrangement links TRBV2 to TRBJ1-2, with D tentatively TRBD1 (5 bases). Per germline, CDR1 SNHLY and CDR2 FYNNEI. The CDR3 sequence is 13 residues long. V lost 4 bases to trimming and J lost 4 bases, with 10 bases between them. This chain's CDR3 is CASSVLTGYGYTF. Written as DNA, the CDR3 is TGTGCCAGCAGTGTTCTTACAGGCTATGGCTACACCTTC.

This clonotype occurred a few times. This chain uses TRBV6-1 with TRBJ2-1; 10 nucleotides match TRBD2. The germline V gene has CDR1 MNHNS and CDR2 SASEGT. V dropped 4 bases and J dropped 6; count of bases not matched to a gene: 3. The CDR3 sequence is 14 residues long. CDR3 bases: TGTGCCAGCAGTGCCCTAGCGGGGGTCAATGAGCAGTTCTTC. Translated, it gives CASSALAGVNEQFF.